What follows is one T cell receptor (beta chain) and its context. As originally analysed: The assay estimated nucleated cells by amplifying reference gene primers. Libraries were prepared by immunoSEQ multiplex PCR; TCRdb keeps only in-frame clonotypes and omits some of them. For V, J and clone size, that table is used; D and trimming come from the DNA. The table lists 60,000 or so clones, around 75% of them singletons. The data belong to a study of blood T cell repertoires in COVID-19. Study details: Donors in the United States, Italy and Spain gave samples during acute or convalescent COVID-19. PBMCs, B-cell-depleted T cells, or T cells provided the cDNA or gDNA that made up the material.

Trimming shortened V by 6 bases and J by 0 bases, and 14 bases separated the two germline ends. CDR1 and CDR2 (germline): SGHDT, YYEEEE. The CDR3 loop spans 15 amino acids. The chain is built from TRBV5-6 and TRBJ2-3; D gene unclear. The specimen was peripheral blood. The receptor's source is a human donor in a cohort sampled during active COVID-19. The CDR3 DNA sequence: TGTGCCAGCACCCCTGGGCAGGATAGCACAGATACGCAGTATTTT. Translating it yields CASTPGQDSTDTQYF.